The present T cell receptor beta chain was sequenced within a study of cytomegalovirus exposure and HLA in healthy donors. Generated by immunoSEQ multiplex PCR, the TCRdb table keeps only in-frame clones and is missing some. The data hold 150,000 or so clones, with about 90% observed a single time. In this sample, this clone turned up a few times. CDR1 and CDR2 (germline): LNHDA, SQIVND (reference sequence). V lost 10 bases to trimming and J lost 3 bases, with 9 bases between them. The CDR3 covers 11 residues. The material sequenced was PBMCs. J is TRBJ1-1 and V is TRBV19; no definite D call. The sequence was collected from a woman aged 25-40 years in good health and CMV-seropositive. The DNA for the CDR3 is TGTGCCACCGGGTGGGACACTGAAGCTTTCTTT. Translated, it gives CATGWDTEAFF.